This TCR beta chain came from a study of blood T cell repertoires in COVID-19. About the study: The United States, Italy and Spain were the sources of the acute and convalescent COVID-19 samples. Sources were T cells, B-cell-depleted T cells, or PBMCs; the material itself was cDNA or gDNA.

As processed by the authors: Reference gene primer amplification yielded estimated nucleated cell counts. TCRdb keeps only in-frame clones here, not all; method: immunoSEQ multiplex PCR. The V and J calls and the clone size are those of that table, but D and trimming were determined from the DNA. The table shows 88,000 or so clones, with approximately 90% occurring only once. This clone came up a few times. Trimming took off 4 bases at V and 7 bases at J, with 10 bases between the two ends. The CDR3 is 12 residues long. This receptor was obtained from a man aged 50 or older with acute or convalescent COVID-19. The chain links TRBV12-3 or TRBV12-4 to TRBJ1-2; possibly TRBD1 for D (5 bases). Material: peripheral blood. CDR3 sequence: CASSSTRVGYTF. CDR3 nucleotides: TGTGCCAGCAGTTCGACCAGGGTTGGCTACACCTTC.